By frequency in the sample, the clone carrying this T cell receptor beta chain is medium-sized. Its antigen is unknown. Run at survey level, the immunoSEQ assay was version v3.0. The table came from immunoSEQ multiplex PCR; TCRdb's copy has only in-frame clones and leaves some out. The data contain around 30,000 clones, almost 85% of them seen just once; the ten biggest clones take up around 4.4%. This sample stems from a study of long-term antiretroviral therapy in people with HIV. The wider study: The 2015 immediate-ART recommendation was preceded by the earliest samples by about a decade. Findings and caveats of the study: Documentation of ART adherence, viral resistance or therapy changes was absent. Diversity remained lower than transplant donor controls, even though it increased after ART. Among HIV repertoires, CDR3 length ranges were narrower than those of controls.

Trimming took off 5 bases at V and 6 bases at J, with 17 bases between the two ends. Germline values: CDR1 MDHEN, CDR2 SYDVKM. There are 14 residues in the CDR3. The chain employs TRBV28 and TRBJ2-7, with D possibly TRBD1 on 8 matching bases. The sequence came from a man in his late teens or twenties with HIV. The sequenced sample was unsorted PBMCs, obtained approximately 3.3 years after starting antiretroviral therapy. The DNA of the CDR3 is TGTGCCAGCAGTACATGGACAGGGAGGGCCGAGCAGTACTTC. Its translation: CASSTWTGRAEQYF.